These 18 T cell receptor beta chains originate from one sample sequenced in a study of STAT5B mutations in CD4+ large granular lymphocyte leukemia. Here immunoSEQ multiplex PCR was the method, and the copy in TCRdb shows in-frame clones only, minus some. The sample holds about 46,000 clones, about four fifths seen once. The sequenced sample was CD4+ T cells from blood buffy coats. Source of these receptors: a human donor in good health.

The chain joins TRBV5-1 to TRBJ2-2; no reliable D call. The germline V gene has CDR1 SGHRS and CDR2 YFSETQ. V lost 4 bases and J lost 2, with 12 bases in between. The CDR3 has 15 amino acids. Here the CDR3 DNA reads TGCGCCAGCAGCCGTGACATGGACAACACCGGGGAGCTGTTTTTT. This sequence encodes CASSRDMDNTGELFF. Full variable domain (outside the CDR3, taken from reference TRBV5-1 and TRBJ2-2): KAGVTQTPRYLIKTRGQQVTLSCSPISGHRSVSWYQQTPGQGLQFLFEYFSETQRNKGNFPGRFSGRQFSNSRSEMNVSTLELGDSALYLCASSRDMDNTGELFFGEGSRLTVL.

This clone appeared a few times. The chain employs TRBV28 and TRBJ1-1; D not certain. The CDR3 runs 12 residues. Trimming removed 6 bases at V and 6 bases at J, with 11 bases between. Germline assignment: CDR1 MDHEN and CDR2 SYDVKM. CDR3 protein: CASREQRAEAFF. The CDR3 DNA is TGTGCCAGCAGAGAGCAGAGGGCTGAAGCTTTCTTT.

CDR3 DNA: TGTGCCAGCAGTTTAGGGGGTACAGATACGCAGTATTTT. Encoded protein: CASSLGGTDTQYF. The J gene is TRBJ2-3, the V gene TRBV27; D assignment may be TRBD1 or TRBD2 (5 bases each). CDR3 length equals 13 residues. V was shortened by 2 bases and J by 3 bases, with 6 bases between the two germline ends. CDR1 is MNHEY and CDR2 is SMNVEV in the germline V gene (reference sequence).

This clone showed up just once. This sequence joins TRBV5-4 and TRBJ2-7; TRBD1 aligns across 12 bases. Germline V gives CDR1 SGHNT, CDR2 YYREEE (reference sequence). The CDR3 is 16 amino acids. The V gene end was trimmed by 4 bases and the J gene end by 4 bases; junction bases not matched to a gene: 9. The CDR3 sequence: CASSPSRDRGPYEQYF. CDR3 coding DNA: TGTGCCAGCAGCCCTTCCCGGGACAGGGGGCCTTACGAGCAGTACTTC.

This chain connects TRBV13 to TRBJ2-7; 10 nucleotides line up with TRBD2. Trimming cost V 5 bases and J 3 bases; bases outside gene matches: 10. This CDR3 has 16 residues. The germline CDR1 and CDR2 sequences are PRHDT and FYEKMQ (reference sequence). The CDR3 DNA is TGTGCCAGCAGCCCCGGGACTAGCGATCGGAGCTACGAGCAGTACTTC. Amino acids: CASSPGTSDRSYEQYF.

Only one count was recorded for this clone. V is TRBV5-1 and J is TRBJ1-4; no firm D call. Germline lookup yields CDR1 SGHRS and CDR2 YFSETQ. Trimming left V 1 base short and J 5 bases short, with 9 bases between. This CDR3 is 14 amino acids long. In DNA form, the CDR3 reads TGCGCCAGCAGCTTGTGGACTCCGAATGAAAAACTGTTTTTT. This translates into CASSLWTPNEKLFF.

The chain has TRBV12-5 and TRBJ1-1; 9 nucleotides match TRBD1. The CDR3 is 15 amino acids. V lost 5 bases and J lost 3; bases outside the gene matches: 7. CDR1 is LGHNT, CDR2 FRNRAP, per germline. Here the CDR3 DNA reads TGTGCTAGTGGTCTCTCGACAGGGGGTGACACTGAAGCTTTCTTT. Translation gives CASGLSTGGDTEAFF.

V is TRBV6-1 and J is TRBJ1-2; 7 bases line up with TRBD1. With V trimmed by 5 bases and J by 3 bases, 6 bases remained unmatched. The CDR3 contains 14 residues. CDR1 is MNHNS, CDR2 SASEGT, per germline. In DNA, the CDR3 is TGTGCCAGCAGTAAAGGACAGGAGGACTATGGCTACACCTTC. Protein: CASSKGQEDYGYTF.

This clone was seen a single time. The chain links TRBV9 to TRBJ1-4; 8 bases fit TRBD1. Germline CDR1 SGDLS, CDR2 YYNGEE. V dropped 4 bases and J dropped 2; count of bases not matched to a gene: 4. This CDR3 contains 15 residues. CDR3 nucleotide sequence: TGTGCCAGCAGCTCCTACAGGGGGACTAATGAAAAACTGTTTTTT. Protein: CASSSYRGTNEKLFF.

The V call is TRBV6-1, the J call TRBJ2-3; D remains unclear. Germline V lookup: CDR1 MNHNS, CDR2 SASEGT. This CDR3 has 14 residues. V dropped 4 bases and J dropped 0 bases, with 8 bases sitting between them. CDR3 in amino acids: CASSVSDSTDTQYF. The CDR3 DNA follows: TGTGCCAGCAGTGTATCCGACAGCACAGATACGCAGTATTTT.

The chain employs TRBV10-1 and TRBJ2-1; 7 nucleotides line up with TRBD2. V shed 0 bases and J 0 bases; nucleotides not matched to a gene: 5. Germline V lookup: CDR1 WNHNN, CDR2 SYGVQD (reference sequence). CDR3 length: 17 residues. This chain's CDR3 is CASSESGGYSSYNEQFF. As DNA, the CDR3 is TGCGCCAGCAGTGAGTCGGGGGGGTATAGCTCCTACAATGAGCAGTTCTTC.

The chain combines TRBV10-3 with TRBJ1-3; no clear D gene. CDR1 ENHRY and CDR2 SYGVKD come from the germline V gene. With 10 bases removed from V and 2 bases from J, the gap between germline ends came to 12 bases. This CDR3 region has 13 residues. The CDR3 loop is CATRAVTGNTIYF. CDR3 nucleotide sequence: TGTGCCACGCGGGCGGTTACTGGAAACACCATATATTTT.

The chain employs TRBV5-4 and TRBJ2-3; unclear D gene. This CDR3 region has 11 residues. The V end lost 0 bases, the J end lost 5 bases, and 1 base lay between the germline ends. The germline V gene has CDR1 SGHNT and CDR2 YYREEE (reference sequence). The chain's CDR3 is CASSLEDTQYF. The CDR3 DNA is TGTGCCAGCAGCTTGGAAGATACGCAGTATTTT. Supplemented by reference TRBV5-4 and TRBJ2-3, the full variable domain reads ETGVTQSPTHLIKTRGQQVTLRCSSQSGHNTVSWYQQALGQGPQFIFQYYREEENGRGNFPPRFSGLQFPNYSSELNVNALELDDSALYLCASSLEDTQYFGPGTRLTVL.

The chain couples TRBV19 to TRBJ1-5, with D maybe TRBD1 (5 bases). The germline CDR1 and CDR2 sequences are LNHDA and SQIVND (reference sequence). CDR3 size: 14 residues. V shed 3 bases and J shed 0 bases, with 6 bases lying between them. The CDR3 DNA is TGTGCCAGTAGTATGGGGCTTAGCAATCAGCCCCAGCATTTT. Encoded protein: CASSMGLSNQPQHF.

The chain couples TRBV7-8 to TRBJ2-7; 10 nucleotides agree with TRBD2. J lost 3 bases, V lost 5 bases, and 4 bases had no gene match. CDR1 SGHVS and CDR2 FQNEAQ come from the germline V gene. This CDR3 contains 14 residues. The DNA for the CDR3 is TGTGCCAGCAGCACCCGGACTAGCGGCTACGAGCAGTACTTC. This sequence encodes CASSTRTSGYEQYF.

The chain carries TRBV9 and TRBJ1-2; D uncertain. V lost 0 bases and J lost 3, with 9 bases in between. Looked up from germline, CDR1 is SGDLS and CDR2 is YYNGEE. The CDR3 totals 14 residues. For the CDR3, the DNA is TGTGCCAGCAGCGTAGGCCAGTATTACTATGGCTACACCTTC. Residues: CASSVGQYYYGYTF.

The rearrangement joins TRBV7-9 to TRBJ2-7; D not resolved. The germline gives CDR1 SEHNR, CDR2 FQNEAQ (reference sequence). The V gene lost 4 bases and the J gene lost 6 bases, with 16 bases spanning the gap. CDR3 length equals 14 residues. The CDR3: CASSSWPATVEQYF. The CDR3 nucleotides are TGTGCCAGCAGCTCTTGGCCTGCCACAGTCGAGCAGTACTTC.

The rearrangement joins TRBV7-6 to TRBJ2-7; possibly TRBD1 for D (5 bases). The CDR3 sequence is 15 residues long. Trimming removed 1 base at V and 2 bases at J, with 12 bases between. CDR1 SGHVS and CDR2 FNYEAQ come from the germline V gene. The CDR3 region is CASSLVGPGTYEQYF. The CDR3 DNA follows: TGTGCCAGCAGCTTAGTTGGTCCAGGGACCTACGAGCAGTACTTC.